The present T cell receptor (beta chain) was sequenced within a study of OX40 agonist ivuxolimab in advanced cancers. Study at large: While on treatment, patients had intravenous ivuxolimab at 0.01 to 10 mg/kg every 2 weeks.

Enrollment shut out patients with autoimmune disease history or systemic immunosuppression. The data were produced by immunoSEQ multiplex PCR, yet TCRdb's version contains in-frame clones alone and is incomplete. The sample lists over 150,000 clones; 85% to 95% were seen once. With 4 bases removed from V and 1 base from J, the gap between germline ends came to 10 bases. The length of the CDR3 is 14 residues. In germline, CDR1 is MNHNS, CDR2 SASEGT. Details on this clone: Its specificity is unknown.

Study-level findings and limits: Blood T cells, both CD4+ and CD8+, expanded clonally by week 6 at 0.1 to 3.0 mg/kg. The average count of expanded clones was higher among CD8+ T cells than among CD4+.

The V gene is TRBV6-1, the J gene TRBJ1-1; D gene ambiguous. This TCR was recovered from an adult with an advanced solid tumor such as melanoma, head and neck, liver or kidney cancer. The material sequenced was CD4+ or CD8+ T cells sorted from blood, taken in a trial of the OX40 agonist ivuxolimab. Written as DNA, the CDR3 is TGTGCCAGCAGTGCAGGACTGCCGAACACTGAAGCTTTCTTT. Its translation: CASSAGLPNTEAFF.